A single sample is the source of the 32 T cell receptor beta chains below, sequenced in a study of T cell repertoires in cytomegalovirus infection. Antigens of these TCRs are unknown. TCRdb processed the reads anew with MiXCR; each CDR3 protein has one entry. The profile shows 450,000 to 600,000 distinct CDR3 sequences, about 42% of them singletons. The material was cultured PBMCs, obtained from culture after CMV antigen stimulation. The receptor source for this set is a human donor in good health (CMV status not recorded). Some clones in this sample may be carry-over from other donors' samples.

The chain links TRBV7-2 to TRBJ1-2, with unresolved D. Germline V gives CDR1 SGHTA, CDR2 FQGNSA. V lost 2 bases, J lost 0 bases, and 13 bases lay in between. There are 16 residues in the CDR3. CDR3 in DNA: TGTGCCAGCAGCTTACTCGGTCAGCCTTCTAACTATGGCTACACCTTC. Protein: CASSLLGQPSNYGYTF.

The V call is TRBV7-2, the J call TRBJ1-1; D not certain. The V end was cut by 6 bases, the J end by 1 base, with 12 bases between. The germline CDR1 and CDR2 sequences are SGHTA and FQGNSA. The CDR3 spans 14 residues. The DNA for the CDR3 is TGTGCCAGCAGTCCTCGGCCGACGAACACTGAAGCTTTCTTT. It yields the protein CASSPRPTNTEAFF.

The chain employs TRBV12-3 or TRBV12-4 and TRBJ2-1, with TRBD2 matching over 10 bases. The CDR3 totals 16 residues. The V and J ends lost 3 bases and 4 bases, in that order; junction bases with no gene match: 6. CDR3: CASSFQRGGGYNEQFF. DNA of the CDR3: TGTGCCAGCAGTTTCCAGCGGGGGGGCGGATACAATGAGCAGTTCTTC.

The chain links TRBV20-1 to TRBJ2-3, with no clear D. With 0 bases removed from V and 2 bases from J, the gap between germline ends came to 9 bases. From germline, CDR1 is DFQATT and CDR2 SNEGSKA (reference sequence). This CDR3 is built from 14 residues. The CDR3 region is CSAREEALTDTQYF. The CDR3 DNA sequence: TGCAGTGCTAGAGAAGAGGCCCTCACAGATACGCAGTATTTT.

This clonotype was observed at least ten times. This chain uses TRBV7-2 with TRBJ1-2, with D tentatively TRBD1 (5 bases). V lost 2 bases, J lost 8 bases, and 12 bases lay in between. The CDR3 is made up of 13 amino acids. Germline V CDR1 and CDR2: SGHTA, FQGNSA. The DNA for the CDR3 is TGTGCCAGCAGCTTACGTCAGGGTTGGGGCTACACCTTC. This codes for CASSLRQGWGYTF. The full variable domain, completed using reference TRBV7-2 and TRBJ1-2, is GAGVSQSPSNKVTEKGKDVELRCDPISGHTALYWYRQSLGQGLEFLIYFQGNSAPDKSGLPSDRFSAERTGGSVSTLTIQRTQQEDSAVYLCASSLRQGWGYTFGSGTRLTVV.

This clonotype was observed a few times. CDR3 in DNA: TGTGCCAGCAGTTACGAGGCGGAGTATGGCTACACCTTC. Encoded protein: CASSYEAEYGYTF. This sequence joins TRBV6-5 and TRBJ1-2; no reliable D call. This CDR3 spans 13 amino acids. V lost 2 bases, J lost 5 bases, and 9 bases lay in between. Germline assignment: CDR1 MNHEY and CDR2 SVGAGI.

The gene calls are TRBV5-1 and TRBJ2-1; D is perhaps TRBD1 (6 bases). With 0 bases removed from V and 5 bases from J, the gap between germline ends came to 12 bases. CDR1 SGHRS and CDR2 YFSETQ come from the germline V gene. The CDR3 totals 15 residues. DNA for the CDR3: TGCGCCAGCAGCTTGGCCGGGACAAGGGACAATGAGCAGTTCTTC. Translation gives CASSLAGTRDNEQFF. Supplemented by reference TRBV5-1 and TRBJ2-1, the full variable domain reads KAGVTQTPRYLIKTRGQQVTLSCSPISGHRSVSWYQQTPGQGLQFLFEYFSETQRNKGNFPGRFSGRQFSNSRSEMNVSTLELGDSALYLCASSLAGTRDNEQFFGPGTRLTVL.

The chain joins TRBV20-1 to TRBJ2-5; D may correspond to TRBD1 or TRBD2 (5 bases each). The CDR3 totals 16 residues. With 0 bases removed from V and 4 bases from J, the gap between germline ends came to 18 bases. Germline V gene lookup returns CDR1 DFQATT and CDR2 SNEGSKA (reference sequence). The CDR3 DNA reads TGCAGTGCTAGAGATTTAAAATTCGGGACCTTAGAGACCCAGTACTTC. It codes for CSARDLKFGTLETQYF.

The gene calls are TRBV24-1 and TRBJ2-1; 7 nucleotides match TRBD1. The CDR3 loop spans 15 amino acids. V shed 2 bases and J 5 bases; nucleotides not matched to a gene: 5. Germline-derived CDR1 and CDR2 are KGHDR and SFDVKD. The CDR3 reads CATSDYRDSNNEQFF. DNA of the CDR3: TGTGCCACCAGTGATTACCGGGACAGTAACAATGAGCAGTTCTTC.

The V gene is TRBV7-2, the J gene TRBJ1-2; 7 positions match TRBD1. The germline gives CDR1 SGHTA, CDR2 FQGNSA. With V trimmed by 1 base and J by 5 bases, 7 bases remained unmatched. The CDR3 has 15 amino acids. The CDR3 protein is CASSLESRGGYGYTF. CDR3 coding DNA: TGTGCCAGCAGCTTAGAATCCAGGGGGGGATATGGCTACACCTTC.

V is TRBV7-2 and J is TRBJ2-5, with D hard to call. This CDR3 has 12 amino acids. CDR1 and CDR2 (germline): SGHTA, FQGNSA. V lost 6 bases, J lost 5 bases, and 10 bases lay in between. CDR3 bases: TGTGCCAGCAGTCAGGCCCGGGAGACCCAGTACTTC. Amino acids: CASSQARETQYF. Full variable domain (rest looked up from reference TRBV7-2 and TRBJ2-5): GAGVSQSPSNKVTEKGKDVELRCDPISGHTALYWYRQSLGQGLEFLIYFQGNSAPDKSGLPSDRFSAERTGGSVSTLTIQRTQQEDSAVYLCASSQARETQYFGPGTRLLVL.

In this sample, this clonotype turned up a few times. The chain employs TRBV2 and TRBJ1-2; D is ambiguous. This CDR3 is 14 amino acids long. Trimming removed 2 bases from V and 2 bases from J, with 9 bases in between. Germline V lookup: CDR1 SNHLY, CDR2 FYNNEI. The CDR3 here is CASSESRDNYGYTF. CDR3 coding DNA: TGTGCCAGCAGTGAATCCCGAGACAACTATGGCTACACCTTC.

The chain links TRBV6-6 to TRBJ2-1, with D possibly being TRBD2 (7 bases). V gave up 3 bases and J gave up 5 bases, with 17 bases separating them. From germline, CDR1 is MNHNY and CDR2 SVGAGI (reference sequence). This CDR3 has 16 amino acids. The DNA of the CDR3 is TGTGCCAGCAGTTATGGGGGGGGGGCCTTCCACAATGAGCAGTTCTTC. Its protein product is CASSYGGGAFHNEQFF.

The chain links TRBV4-3 to TRBJ2-1, with D unresolved. Trimming stripped 3 bases from V and 7 bases from J, with 19 bases between. The germline V gene has CDR1 LGHNA and CDR2 YSLEER. The CDR3 has 16 amino acids. This chain's CDR3 is CASSQSRLSLGNEQFF. CDR3 DNA: TGCGCCAGCAGCCAGTCCCGGCTAAGCCTAGGTAATGAGCAGTTCTTC.

V is TRBV12-3 or TRBV12-4 and J is TRBJ1-1; no clear D gene. The CDR3 consists of 13 residues. The V gene lost 6 bases and the J gene lost 3 bases, with 11 bases spanning the gap. The CDR3 is CASRPHRDTEAFF. The CDR3, as DNA: TGTGCCAGCAGGCCCCATAGGGACACTGAAGCTTTCTTT.

The chain uses TRBV7-2 and TRBJ2-7, with D possibly called TRBD1 or TRBD2 (6 bases each). The CDR3 length is 15 residues. In germline, CDR1 is SGHTA, CDR2 FQGNSA. V lost 0 bases to trimming and J lost 4 bases, with 13 bases between them. CDR3 sequence (DNA): TGTGCCAGCAGCTTAGCGGGGGGCTTTTTTTACGAGCAGTACTTC. It translates to CASSLAGGFFYEQYF.

DNA for the CDR3: TGTGCCAGCAGCTTCATCGGAAACGAGCAGTACTTC. This codes for CASSFIGNEQYF. The V and J genes are TRBV7-9 and TRBJ2-7; the D is unclear. Trimming removed 3 bases from V and 5 bases from J, with 8 bases in between. This CDR3 spans 12 amino acids. Germline V gives CDR1 SEHNR, CDR2 FQNEAQ (reference sequence).

This clonotype was seen repeatedly, ten times or more. The chain carries TRBV7-9 and TRBJ2-3, with D possibly TRBD2 on 6 matching bases. The CDR3 is 15 residues long. The germline V and J ends were trimmed by 4 bases and 2 bases, with 13 bases remaining between them. Per germline, CDR1 SEHNR and CDR2 FQNEAQ (reference sequence). The CDR3 protein is CASSSTRLHTDTQYF. DNA for the CDR3: TGTGCCAGCAGCTCGACTAGATTACACACAGATACGCAGTATTTT.

This CDR3 reads CASGGYYEQYF. In DNA, the CDR3 is TGTGCCAGCGGGGGTTACTACGAGCAGTACTTC. V is TRBV6-6 and J is TRBJ2-7; D is possibly TRBD1 or TRBD2 (5 bases each). V shed 8 bases and J shed 3 bases, with 8 bases lying between them. CDR1 and CDR2 from the germline V gene are MNHNY and SVGAGI (reference sequence). The CDR3 covers 11 residues.

This clonotype occurred a few times. The chain joins TRBV3-1 to TRBJ2-1, with 11 bases identical to TRBD2. The CDR3 sequence is 18 residues long. Germline-derived CDR1 and CDR2 are LGHDT and YNNKEL (reference sequence). V trimming: 0 bases; J trimming: 2 bases; junction bases outside the gene matches: 6. CDR3 sequence reads: CASSQDLVAGGTYNEQFF. CDR3 in DNA: TGTGCCAGCAGCCAAGATCTGGTAGCGGGAGGGACCTACAATGAGCAGTTCTTC.

This clonotype was seen a handful of times. The rearrangement uses TRBV7-2 and TRBJ2-1; TRBD2 matches at 12 bases. Trimming removed 4 bases from V and 6 bases from J; junction bases left unmatched: 16. The CDR3 has 19 amino acids. Germline loops: CDR1 SGHTA, CDR2 FQGNSA. The CDR3 bases are TGTGCCAGCAGCTCATTAGCCCTGCGACTAGCGGGAGTCCCCAATGAGCAGTTCTTC. Translating gives CASSSLALRLAGVPNEQFF.

V usage is TRBV7-6 and J usage is TRBJ1-5; D is unclear. The ends were cut back, 2 bases at V and 4 bases at J, with 9 bases in the middle. CDR1 SGHVS and CDR2 FNYEAQ come from the germline V gene. This CDR3 contains 14 residues. The CDR3 sequence is CASSLTEVNQPQHF. The DNA of the CDR3 is TGTGCCAGCAGCTTAACGGAGGTTAATCAGCCCCAGCATTTT.

V is TRBV5-1 and J is TRBJ2-1; 8 positions match TRBD1. Germline V gene sequence: CDR1 SGHRS, CDR2 YFSETQ. Trimming cost V 5 bases and J 0 bases; bases outside gene matches: 4. The CDR3 runs to 15 residues. CDR3 bases: TGCGCCAGCAGGGGACAGGTCAACTCCTACAATGAGCAGTTCTTC. Translation: CASRGQVNSYNEQFF.

This rearrangement joins TRBV4-1 to TRBJ1-1, with a tentative D call TRBD1 (6 bases). CDR1 and CDR2 (germline): MGHRA, YSYEKL. Trimming took 2 bases from V and 1 from J, leaving 8 bases between them. CDR3 length: 14 residues. The CDR3 region is CASSQPDRNTEAFF. Here the CDR3 DNA reads TGCGCCAGCAGCCAACCGGACAGGAACACTGAAGCTTTCTTT.

A note on this clonotype: The junction and the germline gene differ at one end; a read error may be behind it. The V call is TRBV6-1, the J call TRBJ1-4; D unclear. This CDR3 contains 14 residues. Germline assignment: CDR1 MNHNS and CDR2 SASEGT. CDR3 DNA: TGTGCCAGCGGTGAAATAGCAACTAATGAAAAACTGTTTTTT. This gives the protein CASGEIATNEKLFF.

The chain combines TRBV5-4 with TRBJ1-1, with 8 bases that match TRBD1. The J segment lost 1 base and the V segment lost 4 bases, leaving 6 bases of the junction unmatched. The CDR3 totals 15 residues. Germline V gene lookup returns CDR1 SGHNT and CDR2 YYREEE (reference sequence). This CDR3 reads CASSNGQGKNTEAFF. In nucleotides, the CDR3 is TGTGCCAGCAGCAACGGACAGGGCAAGAACACTGAAGCTTTCTTT.

This chain connects TRBV11-1 to TRBJ2-3; D call uncertain. Deletions cut 1 base from V and 4 bases from J, with 15 bases between. The germline CDR1 and CDR2 sequences are SGHAT and FQDESV (reference sequence). There are 16 residues in the CDR3. CDR3 sequence reads: CASSLGQANSADTQYF. The CDR3 coding sequence is TGTGCCAGCAGCTTAGGCCAAGCGAATTCGGCAGATACGCAGTATTTT.

This clonotype was detected only a few times. This chain uses TRBV7-6 with TRBJ1-1; 8 nucleotides align to TRBD1. Germline CDR1 and CDR2: SGHVS and FNYEAQ. This CDR3 is 15 amino acids long. J lost 0 bases, V lost 5 bases, and 5 bases had no gene match. The CDR3 DNA follows: TGTGCCAGCAGCCTAAGGACAGGGCTGAACACTGAAGCTTTCTTT. Protein product: CASSLRTGLNTEAFF.

The rearrangement uses TRBV10-3 and TRBJ2-5, with D unclear. Trimming pared 0 bases from V and 2 bases from J, leaving 10 bases between. CDR3 length: 15 residues. The V gene's germline CDR1 is ENHRY and CDR2 SYGVKD. The CDR3 here is CAISESDGLQETQYF. The CDR3 coding sequence is TGTGCCATCAGTGAGTCGGACGGTCTGCAAGAGACCCAGTACTTC.

This clonotype was counted at least ten times. The chain recombines TRBV7-2 with TRBJ1-2, with D hard to call. V was clipped by 3 bases and J by 7 bases, with 9 bases between them. This CDR3 is 12 amino acids long. In germline, CDR1 is SGHTA, CDR2 FQGNSA. The CDR3 nucleotides are TGTGCCAGCAGCTTGAGGAGCTCTGGCTACACCTTC. It codes for CASSLRSSGYTF.

The CDR3 bases are TGTGCCAGCACACTAGCGGGAGCACCCCGAGCTTACAATGAGCAGTTCTTC. It codes for CASTLAGAPRAYNEQFF. This chain joins TRBV6-1 and TRBJ2-1; 11 nucleotides line up with TRBD2. Germline V gene sequence: CDR1 MNHNS, CDR2 SASEGT. CDR3 length: 17 amino acids. The V and J ends lost 7 bases and 4 bases, in that order; junction bases with no gene match: 12.

This clonotype has only a few counts. CDR3 sequence: CASSYSTGGDLQETQYF. CDR3 DNA sequence: TGTGCCAGCAGTTACTCCACCGGGGGGGACCTCCAAGAGACCCAGTACTTC. The chain recombines TRBV6-5 with TRBJ2-5; TRBD2 matches at 8 bases. This CDR3 comprises 17 residues. Germline CDR1 reads MNHEY; CDR2 reads SVGAGI. V lost 0 bases to trimming and J lost 1 base; unmatched junction nucleotides: 7.